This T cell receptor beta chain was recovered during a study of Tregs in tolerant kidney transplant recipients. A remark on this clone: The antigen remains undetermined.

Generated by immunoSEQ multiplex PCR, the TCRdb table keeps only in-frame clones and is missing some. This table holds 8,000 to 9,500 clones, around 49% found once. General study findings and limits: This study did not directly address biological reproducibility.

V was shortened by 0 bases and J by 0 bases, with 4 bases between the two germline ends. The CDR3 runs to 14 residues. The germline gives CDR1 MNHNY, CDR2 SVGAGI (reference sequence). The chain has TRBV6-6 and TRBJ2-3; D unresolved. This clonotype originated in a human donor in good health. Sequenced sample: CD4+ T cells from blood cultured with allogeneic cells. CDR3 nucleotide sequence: TGTGCCAGCAGTTACTCTTTTAGCACAGATACGCAGTATTTT. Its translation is CASSYSFSTDTQYF.